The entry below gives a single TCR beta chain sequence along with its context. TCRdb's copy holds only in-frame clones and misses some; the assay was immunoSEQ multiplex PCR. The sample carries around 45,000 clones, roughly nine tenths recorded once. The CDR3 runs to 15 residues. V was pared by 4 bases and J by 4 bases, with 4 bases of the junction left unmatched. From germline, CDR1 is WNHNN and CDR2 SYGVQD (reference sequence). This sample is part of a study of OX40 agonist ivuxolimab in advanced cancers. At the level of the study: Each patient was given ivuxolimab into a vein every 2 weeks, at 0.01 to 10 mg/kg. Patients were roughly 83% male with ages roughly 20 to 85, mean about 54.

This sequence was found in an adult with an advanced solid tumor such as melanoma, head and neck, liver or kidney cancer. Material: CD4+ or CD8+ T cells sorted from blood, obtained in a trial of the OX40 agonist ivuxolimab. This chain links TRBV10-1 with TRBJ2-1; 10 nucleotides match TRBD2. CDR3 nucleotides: TGCGCCAGCAGTGGCCCAGCGGGGGGGTACAATGAGCAGTTCTTC. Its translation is CASSGPAGGYNEQFF.